This record covers a single TCR beta chain. Its target is unknown. Antigen-specific CD4+ T cells expanded by the ViraFEST assay with viral peptide pools were then sequenced. The authors isolated CD4+ T cells after about eleven days of culture. The vaccine given was either BNT162b2 or mRNA-1273, in two doses. This specimen belongs to a study of vaccination effects on CD4 cells after COVID-19. This table comes from immunoSEQ multiplex PCR, and its TCRdb copy is limited to in-frame clones, with some not included. This table has about 29,000 clones, about 73% appearing once. The starting material was CD4+ T cells from PBMCs cultured with HCoV-OC43 spike peptides, obtained after COVID-19 vaccination. Subset specified: HCoV-OC43 spike overlapping peptide pool stimulation. This TCR came from a human donor who received a COVID-19 vaccine.

The CDR3 spells CASSPGQGVNEQFF. CDR3 DNA sequence: TGTGCCAGCTCACCAGGACAGGGAGTGAATGAGCAGTTCTTC. This chain joins TRBV18 and TRBJ2-1, with 8 bases that match TRBD1. This CDR3 region has 14 residues. J was trimmed by 7 bases and V by 2 bases; bases with no gene match: 4. CDR1 and CDR2 from the germline V gene are KGHSH and LQKENI.